This TCR beta chain was found in a study of blood T cell repertoires in COVID-19. Study details: T cells, B-cell-depleted T cells, or PBMCs provided the cDNA or gDNA that served as material.

This CDR3 has 13 residues. Per the germline V gene, CDR1 is MNHEY and CDR2 is SVGAGI. V gave up 6 bases and J gave up 0 bases, with 6 bases separating them. Per the original data handling: From reference gene primer amplification, estimates of nucleated cell counts were derived. Here immunoSEQ multiplex PCR was the method, and the copy in TCRdb shows in-frame clones only, minus some. The DNA gave D and trimming, while V, J and clone size come from that table. The sample has 130,000 to 150,000 clones; roughly four fifths are singletons. The chain carries TRBV6-5 and TRBJ1-5, with unresolved D. This TCR derives from a human donor with acute or convalescent COVID-19. The donor label of this sample is uncertain. The specimen sequenced was peripheral blood. This CDR3 reads CASSRYSNQPQHF. CDR3 coding DNA: TGTGCCAGCAGCCGCTATAGCAATCAGCCCCAGCATTTT.